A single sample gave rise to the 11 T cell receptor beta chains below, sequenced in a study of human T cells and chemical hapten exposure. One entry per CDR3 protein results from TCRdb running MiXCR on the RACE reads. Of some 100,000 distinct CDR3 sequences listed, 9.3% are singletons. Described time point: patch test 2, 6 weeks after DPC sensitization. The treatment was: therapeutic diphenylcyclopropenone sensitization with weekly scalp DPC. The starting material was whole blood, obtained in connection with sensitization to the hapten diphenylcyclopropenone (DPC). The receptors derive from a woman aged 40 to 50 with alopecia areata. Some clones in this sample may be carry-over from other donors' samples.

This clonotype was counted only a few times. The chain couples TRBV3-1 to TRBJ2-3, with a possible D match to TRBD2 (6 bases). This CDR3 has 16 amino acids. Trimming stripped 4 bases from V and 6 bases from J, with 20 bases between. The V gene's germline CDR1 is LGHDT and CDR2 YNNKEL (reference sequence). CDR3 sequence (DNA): TGTGCCAGCAGCCCTTGGGACTCCATGGAGGCCGATACGCAGTATTTT. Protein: CASSPWDSMEADTQYF.

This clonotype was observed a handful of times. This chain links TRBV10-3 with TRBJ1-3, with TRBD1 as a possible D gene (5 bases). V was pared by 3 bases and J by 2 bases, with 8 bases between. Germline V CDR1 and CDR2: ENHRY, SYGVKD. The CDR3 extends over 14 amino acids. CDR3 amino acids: CAISDETAGNTIYF. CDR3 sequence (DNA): TGTGCCATCAGTGACGAGACAGCTGGAAACACCATATATTTT.

In DNA form, the CDR3 reads TGCAGTGCCGAAATTGCCCACGGACTAGCGGGAACTGATACGCAGTATTTT. This encodes CSAEIAHGLAGTDTQYF. The V gene is TRBV20-1, the J gene TRBJ2-3; 12 nucleotides align to TRBD2. Trimming cost V 6 bases and J 6 bases; bases outside gene matches: 16. Germline V CDR1 and CDR2: DFQATT, SNEGSKA (reference sequence). This CDR3 is 17 amino acids long.

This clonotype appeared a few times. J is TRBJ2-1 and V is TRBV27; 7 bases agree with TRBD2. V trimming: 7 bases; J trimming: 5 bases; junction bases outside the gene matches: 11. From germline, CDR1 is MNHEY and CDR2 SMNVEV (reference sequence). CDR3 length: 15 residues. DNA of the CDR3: TGTGCCAGCACCCCCGGACTAGGCCGGAACAATGAGCAGTTCTTC. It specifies CASTPGLGRNNEQFF.

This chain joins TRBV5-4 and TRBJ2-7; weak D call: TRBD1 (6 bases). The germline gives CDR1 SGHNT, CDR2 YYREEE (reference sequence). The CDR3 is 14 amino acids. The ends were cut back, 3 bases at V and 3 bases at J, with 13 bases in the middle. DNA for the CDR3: TGTGCCAGCAGCTCCGGGACAAATGTCTACGAGCAGTACTTC. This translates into CASSSGTNVYEQYF.

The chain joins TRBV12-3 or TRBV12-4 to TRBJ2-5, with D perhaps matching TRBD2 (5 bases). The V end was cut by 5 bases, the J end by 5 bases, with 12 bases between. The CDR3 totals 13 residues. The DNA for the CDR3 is TGTGCCAGCAGTAGAGATACTAGGGAGACCCAGTACTTC. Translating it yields CASSRDTRETQYF.

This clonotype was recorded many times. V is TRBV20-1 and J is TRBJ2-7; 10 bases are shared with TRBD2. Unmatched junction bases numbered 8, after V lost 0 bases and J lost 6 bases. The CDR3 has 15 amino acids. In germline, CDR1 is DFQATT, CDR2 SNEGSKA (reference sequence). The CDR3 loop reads CSARELAGSPGEQYF. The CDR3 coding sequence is TGCAGTGCTAGAGAACTAGCGGGAAGTCCAGGCGAGCAGTACTTC.

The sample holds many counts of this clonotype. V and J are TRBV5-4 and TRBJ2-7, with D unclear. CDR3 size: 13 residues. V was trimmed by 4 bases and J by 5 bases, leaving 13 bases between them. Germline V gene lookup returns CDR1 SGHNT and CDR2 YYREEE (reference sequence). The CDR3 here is CASSPHPPDEQYF. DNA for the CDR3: TGTGCCAGCAGCCCTCATCCCCCTGACGAGCAGTACTTC. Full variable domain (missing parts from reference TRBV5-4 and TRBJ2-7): ETGVTQSPTHLIKTRGQQVTLRCSSQSGHNTVSWYQQALGQGPQFIFQYYREEENGRGNFPPRFSGLQFPNYSSELNVNALELDDSALYLCASSPHPPDEQYFGPGTRLTVT.

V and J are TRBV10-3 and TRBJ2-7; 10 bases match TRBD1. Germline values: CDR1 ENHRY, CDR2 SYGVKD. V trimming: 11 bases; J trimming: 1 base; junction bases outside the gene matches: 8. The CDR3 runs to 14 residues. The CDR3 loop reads CALSAGQGSYEQYF. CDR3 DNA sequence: TGTGCCCTGTCGGCGGGACAGGGGTCCTACGAGCAGTACTTC.

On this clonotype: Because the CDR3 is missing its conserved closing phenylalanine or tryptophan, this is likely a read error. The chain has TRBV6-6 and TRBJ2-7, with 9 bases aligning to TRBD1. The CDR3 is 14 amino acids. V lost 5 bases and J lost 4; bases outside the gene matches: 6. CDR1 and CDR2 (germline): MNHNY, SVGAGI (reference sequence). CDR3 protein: CASSGTGMGYEQYS. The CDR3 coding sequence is TGTGCCAGCAGTGGGACAGGGATGGGGTACGAGCAGTACTCC.

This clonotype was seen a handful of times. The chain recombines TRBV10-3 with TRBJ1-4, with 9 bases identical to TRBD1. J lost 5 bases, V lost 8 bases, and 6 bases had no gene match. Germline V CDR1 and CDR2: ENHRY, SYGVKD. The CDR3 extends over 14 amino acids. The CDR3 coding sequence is TGTGCCATCGGACGGACAGGGGAAAATGAAAAACTGTTTTTT. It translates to CAIGRTGENEKLFF.